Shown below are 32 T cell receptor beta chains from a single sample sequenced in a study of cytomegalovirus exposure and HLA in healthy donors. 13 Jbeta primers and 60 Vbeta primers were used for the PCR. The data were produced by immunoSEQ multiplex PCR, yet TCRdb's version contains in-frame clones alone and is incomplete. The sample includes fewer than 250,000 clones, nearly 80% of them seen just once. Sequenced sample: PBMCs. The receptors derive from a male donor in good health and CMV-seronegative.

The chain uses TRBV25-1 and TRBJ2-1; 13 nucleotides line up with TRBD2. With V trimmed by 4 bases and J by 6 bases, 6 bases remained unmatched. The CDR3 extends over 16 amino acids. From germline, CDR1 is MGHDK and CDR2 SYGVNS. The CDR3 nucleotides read TGTGCCAGCAGTGCATTACTAGCGGGGGGGCGCAATGAGCAGTTCTTC. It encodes CASSALLAGGRNEQFF.

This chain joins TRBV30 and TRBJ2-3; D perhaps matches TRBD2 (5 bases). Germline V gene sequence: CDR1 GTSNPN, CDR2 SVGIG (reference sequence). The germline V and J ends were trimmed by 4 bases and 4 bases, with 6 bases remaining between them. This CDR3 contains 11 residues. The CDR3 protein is CAWKGADTQYF. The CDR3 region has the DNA TGTGCCTGGAAGGGAGCAGATACGCAGTATTTT.

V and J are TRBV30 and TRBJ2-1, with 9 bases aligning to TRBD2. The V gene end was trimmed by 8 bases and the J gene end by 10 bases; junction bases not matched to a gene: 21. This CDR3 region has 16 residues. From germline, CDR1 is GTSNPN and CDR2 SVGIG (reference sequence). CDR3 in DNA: TGTGCCACTAAACTAGCGGGCCTTATTAAGGGGGGAGAGCAGTTCTTC. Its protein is CATKLAGLIKGGEQFF. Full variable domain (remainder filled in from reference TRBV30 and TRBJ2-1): SQTIHQWPATLVQPVGSPLSLECTVEGTSNPNLYWYRQAAGRGLQLLFYSVGIGQISSEVPQNLSASRPQDRQFILSSKKLLLSDSGFYLCATKLAGLIKGGEQFFGPGTRLTVL.

CDR3 DNA sequence: TGTGCCATCCGGGTGGGCTATGGCTACACCTTC. It yields the protein CAIRVGYGYTF. This sequence joins TRBV28 and TRBJ1-2; D not certain. CDR1 and CDR2 from the germline V gene are MDHEN and SYDVKM. Trimming took off 10 bases at V and 4 bases at J, with 10 bases between the two ends. This CDR3 contains 11 residues.

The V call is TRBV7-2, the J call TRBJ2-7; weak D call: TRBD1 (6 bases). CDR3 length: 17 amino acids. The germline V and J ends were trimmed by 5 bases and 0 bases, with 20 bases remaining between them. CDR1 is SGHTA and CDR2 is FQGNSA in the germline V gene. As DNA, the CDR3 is TGTGCCAGCAGCGTTAACGTTCCCCGGGACACCTCCTACGAGCAGTACTTC. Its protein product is CASSVNVPRDTSYEQYF.

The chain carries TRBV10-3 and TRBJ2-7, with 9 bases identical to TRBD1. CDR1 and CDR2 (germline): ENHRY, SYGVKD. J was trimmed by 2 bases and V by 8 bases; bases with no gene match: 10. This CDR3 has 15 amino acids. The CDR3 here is CAIATGTGTPYEQYF. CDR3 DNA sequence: TGTGCCATCGCTACTGGGACAGGGACACCCTACGAGCAGTACTTC.

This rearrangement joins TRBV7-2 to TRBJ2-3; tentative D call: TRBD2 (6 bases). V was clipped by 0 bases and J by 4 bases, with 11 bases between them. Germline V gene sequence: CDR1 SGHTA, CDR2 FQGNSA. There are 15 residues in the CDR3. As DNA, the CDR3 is TGTGCCAGCAGCTTAGCCCCATCGGGGGCAGATACGCAGTATTTT. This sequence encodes CASSLAPSGADTQYF.

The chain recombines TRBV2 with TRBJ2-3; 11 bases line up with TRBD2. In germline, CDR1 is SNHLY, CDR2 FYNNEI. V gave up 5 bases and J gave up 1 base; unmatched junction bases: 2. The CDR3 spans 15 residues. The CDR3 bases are TGTGCCAGCAGTCTACTAGCGGGGGGCACAGATACGCAGTATTTT. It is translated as CASSLLAGGTDTQYF. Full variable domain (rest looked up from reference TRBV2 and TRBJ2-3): EPEVTQTPSHQVTQMGQEVILRCVPISNHLYFYWYRQILGQKVEFLVSFYNNEISEKSEIFDDQFSVERPDGSNFTLKIRSTKLEDSAMYFCASSLLAGGTDTQYFGPGTRLTVL.

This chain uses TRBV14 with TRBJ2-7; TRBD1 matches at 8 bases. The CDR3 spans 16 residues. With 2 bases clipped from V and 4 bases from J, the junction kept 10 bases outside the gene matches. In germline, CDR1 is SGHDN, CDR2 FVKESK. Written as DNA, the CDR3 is TGTGCCAGCAGCCAAAATTTCCAGGGGGCTAGGTACGAGCAGTACTTC. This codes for CASSQNFQGARYEQYF.

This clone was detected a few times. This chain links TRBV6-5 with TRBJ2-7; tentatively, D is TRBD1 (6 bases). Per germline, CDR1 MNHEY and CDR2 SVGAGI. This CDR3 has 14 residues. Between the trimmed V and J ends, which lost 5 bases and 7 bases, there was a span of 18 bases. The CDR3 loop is CASSTSGRGDEQYF. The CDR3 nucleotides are TGTGCCAGCAGTACGTCCGGCAGGGGAGATGAGCAGTACTTC.

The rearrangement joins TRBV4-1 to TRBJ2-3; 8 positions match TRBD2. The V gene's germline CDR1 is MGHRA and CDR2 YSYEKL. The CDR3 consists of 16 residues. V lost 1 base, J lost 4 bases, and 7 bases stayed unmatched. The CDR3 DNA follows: TGCGCCAGCAGCCAAGGGCGGGGGGAAGGGTCAGATACGCAGTATTTT. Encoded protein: CASSQGRGEGSDTQYF.

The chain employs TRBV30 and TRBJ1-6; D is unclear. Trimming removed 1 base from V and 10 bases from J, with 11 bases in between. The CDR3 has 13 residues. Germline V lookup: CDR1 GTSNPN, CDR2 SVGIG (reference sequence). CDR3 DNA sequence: TGTGCCTGGAGTGAACAAAAGTGGTCACCCCTCCACTTT. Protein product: CAWSEQKWSPLHF.

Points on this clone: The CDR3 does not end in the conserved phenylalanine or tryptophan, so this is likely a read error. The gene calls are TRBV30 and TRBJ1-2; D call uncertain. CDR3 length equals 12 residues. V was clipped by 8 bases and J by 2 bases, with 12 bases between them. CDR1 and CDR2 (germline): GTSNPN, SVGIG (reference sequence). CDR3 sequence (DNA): TGTGCCCTCTTGGGAGGGAACTATGGCTACACCTCC. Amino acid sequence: CALLGGNYGYTS.

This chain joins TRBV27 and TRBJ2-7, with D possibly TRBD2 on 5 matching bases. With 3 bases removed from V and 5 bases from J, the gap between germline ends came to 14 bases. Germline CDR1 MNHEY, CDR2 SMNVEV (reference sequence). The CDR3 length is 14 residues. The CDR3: CASSFTGVENEQYF. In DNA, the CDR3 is TGTGCCAGCAGTTTCACCGGGGTTGAGAACGAGCAGTACTTC.

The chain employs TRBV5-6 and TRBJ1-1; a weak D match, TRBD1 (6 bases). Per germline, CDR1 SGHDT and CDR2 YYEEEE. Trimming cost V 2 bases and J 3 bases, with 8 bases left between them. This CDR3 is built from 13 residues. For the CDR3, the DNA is TGTGCCAGCAGCTTAAACAGGGACACTGAAGCTTTCTTT. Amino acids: CASSLNRDTEAFF. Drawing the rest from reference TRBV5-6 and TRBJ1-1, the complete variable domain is DAGVTQSPTHLIKTRGQQVTLRCSPKSGHDTVSWYQQALGQGPQFIFQYYEEEERQRGNFPDRFSGHQFPNYSSELNVNALLLGDSALYLCASSLNRDTEAFFGQGTRLTVV.

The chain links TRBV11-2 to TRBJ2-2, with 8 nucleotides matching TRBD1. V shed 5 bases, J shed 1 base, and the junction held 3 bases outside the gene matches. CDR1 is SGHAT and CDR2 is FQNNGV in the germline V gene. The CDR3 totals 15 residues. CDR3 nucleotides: TGTGCCAGCAGCAGGACAGGGCGGAACACCGGGGAGCTGTTTTTT. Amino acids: CASSRTGRNTGELFF.

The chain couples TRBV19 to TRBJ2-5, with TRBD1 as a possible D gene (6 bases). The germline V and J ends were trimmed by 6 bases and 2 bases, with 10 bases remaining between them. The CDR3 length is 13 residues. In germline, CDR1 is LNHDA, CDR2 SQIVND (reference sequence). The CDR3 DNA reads TGTGCCAGTAGGGAGGACAGTCAAGAGACCCAGTACTTC. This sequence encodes CASREDSQETQYF.

The CDR3 region has the DNA TGCGCCAGCAGCCAAGCACACGACAAAGACAGGGGGAACGAGCAGTACTTC. Translating gives CASSQAHDKDRGNEQYF. This chain uses TRBV4-3 with TRBJ2-7, with TRBD1 identical over 9 bases. Trimming removed 1 base from V and 5 bases from J; junction bases left unmatched: 12. The CDR3 extends over 17 amino acids. Germline CDR1 reads LGHNA; CDR2 reads YSLEER.

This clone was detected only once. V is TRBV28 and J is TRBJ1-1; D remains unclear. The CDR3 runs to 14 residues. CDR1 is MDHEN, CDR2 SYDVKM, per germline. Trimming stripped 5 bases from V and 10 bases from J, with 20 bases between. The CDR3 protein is CASSQPGSTPGAFF. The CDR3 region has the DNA TGTGCCAGCAGTCAACCGGGTTCAACGCCTGGAGCTTTCTTT.

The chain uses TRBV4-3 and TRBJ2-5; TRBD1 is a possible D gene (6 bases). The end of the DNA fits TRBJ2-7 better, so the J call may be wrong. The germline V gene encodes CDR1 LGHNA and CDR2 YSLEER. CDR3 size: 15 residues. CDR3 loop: CASSQVRQATYEQYF. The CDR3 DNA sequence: TGCGCCAGCAGCCAGGTTAGACAGGCCACCTACGAGCAGTACTTC.

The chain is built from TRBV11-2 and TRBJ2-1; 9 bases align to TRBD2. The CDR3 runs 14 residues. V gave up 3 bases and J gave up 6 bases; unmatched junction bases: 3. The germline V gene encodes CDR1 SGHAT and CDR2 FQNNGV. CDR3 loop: CASSFRRGGNEQFF. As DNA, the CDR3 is TGTGCCAGCAGCTTTAGGCGGGGGGGCAATGAGCAGTTCTTC.

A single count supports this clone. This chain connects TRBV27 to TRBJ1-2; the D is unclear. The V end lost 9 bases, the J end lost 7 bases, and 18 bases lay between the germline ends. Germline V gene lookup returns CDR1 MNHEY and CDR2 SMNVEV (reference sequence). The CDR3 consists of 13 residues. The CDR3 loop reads CASFGYQRLGYTF. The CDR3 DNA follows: TGTGCCAGTTTTGGGTATCAGAGGCTTGGCTACACCTTC.

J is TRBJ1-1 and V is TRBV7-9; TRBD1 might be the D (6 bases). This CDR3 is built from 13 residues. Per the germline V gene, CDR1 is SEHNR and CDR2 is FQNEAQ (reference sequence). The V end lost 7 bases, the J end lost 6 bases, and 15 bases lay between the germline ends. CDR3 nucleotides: TGTGCCAGCACGGTGGACAGTCTGGCTGAAGCTTTCTTT. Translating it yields CASTVDSLAEAFF.

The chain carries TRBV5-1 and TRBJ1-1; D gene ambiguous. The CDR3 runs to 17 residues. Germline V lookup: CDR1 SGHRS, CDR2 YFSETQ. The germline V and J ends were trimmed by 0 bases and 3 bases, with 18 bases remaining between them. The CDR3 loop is CASSLGSIPGSDTEAFF. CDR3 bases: TGCGCCAGCAGCTTGGGGTCGATCCCAGGTAGTGACACTGAAGCTTTCTTT. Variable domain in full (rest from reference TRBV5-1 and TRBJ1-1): KAGVTQTPRYLIKTRGQQVTLSCSPISGHRSVSWYQQTPGQGLQFLFEYFSETQRNKGNFPGRFSGRQFSNSRSEMNVSTLELGDSALYLCASSLGSIPGSDTEAFFGQGTRLTVV.

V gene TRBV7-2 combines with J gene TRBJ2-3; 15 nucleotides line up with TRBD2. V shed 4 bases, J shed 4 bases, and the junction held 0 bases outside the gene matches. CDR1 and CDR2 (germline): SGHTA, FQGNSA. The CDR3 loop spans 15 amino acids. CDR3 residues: CASSWTSGRADTQYF. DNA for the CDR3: TGTGCCAGCAGCTGGACTAGCGGGAGGGCAGATACGCAGTATTTT.

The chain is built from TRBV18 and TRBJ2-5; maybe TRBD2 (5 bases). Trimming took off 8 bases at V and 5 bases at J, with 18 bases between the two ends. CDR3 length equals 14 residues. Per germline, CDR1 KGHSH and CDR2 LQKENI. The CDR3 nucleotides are TGTGCCAGCCGGCTGCGTGGAGGAGAGGAGACCCAGTACTTC. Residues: CASRLRGGEETQYF. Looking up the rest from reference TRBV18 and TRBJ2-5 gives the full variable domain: NAGVMQNPRHLVRRRGQEARLRCSPMKGHSHVYWYRQLPEEGLKFMVYLQKENIIDESGMPKERFSAEFPKEGPSILRIQQVVRGDSAAYFCASRLRGGEETQYFGPGTRLLVL.

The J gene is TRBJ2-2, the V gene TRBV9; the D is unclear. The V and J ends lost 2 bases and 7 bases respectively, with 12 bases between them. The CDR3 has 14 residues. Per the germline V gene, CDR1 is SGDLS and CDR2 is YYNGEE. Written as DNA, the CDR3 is TGTGCCAGCAGCGTCGACCCGGGTCGCGGGGAGCTGTTTTTT. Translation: CASSVDPGRGELFF.

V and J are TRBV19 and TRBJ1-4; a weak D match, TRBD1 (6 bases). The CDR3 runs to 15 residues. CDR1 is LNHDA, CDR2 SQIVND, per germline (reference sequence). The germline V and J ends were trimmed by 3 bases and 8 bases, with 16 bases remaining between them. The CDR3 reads CASSISQGIDEKLFF. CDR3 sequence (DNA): TGTGCCAGTAGTATTTCGCAGGGGATAGACGAAAAACTGTTTTTT.

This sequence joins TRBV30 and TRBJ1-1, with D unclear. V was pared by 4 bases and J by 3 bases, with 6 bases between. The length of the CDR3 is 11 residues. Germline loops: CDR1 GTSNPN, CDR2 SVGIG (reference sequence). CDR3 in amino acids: CAWTRDTEAFF. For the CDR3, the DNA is TGTGCCTGGACGAGAGACACTGAAGCTTTCTTT.

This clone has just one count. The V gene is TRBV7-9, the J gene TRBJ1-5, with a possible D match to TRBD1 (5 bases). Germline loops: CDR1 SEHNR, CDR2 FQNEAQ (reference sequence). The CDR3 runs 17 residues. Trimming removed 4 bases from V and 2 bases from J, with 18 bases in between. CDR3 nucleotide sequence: TGTGCCAGCAGCTCGACCTTTGAGCAGGGCGGCAATCAGCCCCAGCATTTT. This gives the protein CASSSTFEQGGNQPQHF.

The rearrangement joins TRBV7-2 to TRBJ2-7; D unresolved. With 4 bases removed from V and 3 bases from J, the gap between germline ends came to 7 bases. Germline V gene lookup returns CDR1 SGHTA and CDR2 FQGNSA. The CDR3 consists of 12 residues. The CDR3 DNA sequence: TGTGCCAGCAGCTATACAAGCTACGAGCAGTACTTC. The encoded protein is CASSYTSYEQYF.

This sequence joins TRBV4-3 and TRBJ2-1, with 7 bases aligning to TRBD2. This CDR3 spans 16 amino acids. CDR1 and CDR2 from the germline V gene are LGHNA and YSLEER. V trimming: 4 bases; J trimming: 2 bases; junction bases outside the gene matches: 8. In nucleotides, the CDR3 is TGCGCCAGCAGCCTTCTTGGGCTAGCGGCCTACAATGAGCAGTTCTTC. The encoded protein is CASSLLGLAAYNEQFF.